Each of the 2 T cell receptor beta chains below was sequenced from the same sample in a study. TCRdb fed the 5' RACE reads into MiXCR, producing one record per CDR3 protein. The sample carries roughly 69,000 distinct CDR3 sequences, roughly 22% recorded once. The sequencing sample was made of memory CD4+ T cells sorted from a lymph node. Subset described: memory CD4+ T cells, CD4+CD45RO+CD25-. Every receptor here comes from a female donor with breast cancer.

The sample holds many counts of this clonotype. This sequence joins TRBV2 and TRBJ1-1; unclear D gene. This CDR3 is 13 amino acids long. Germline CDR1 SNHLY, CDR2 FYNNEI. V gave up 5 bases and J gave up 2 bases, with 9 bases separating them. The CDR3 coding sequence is TGTGCCAGCAGTAGCGACTATAACACTGAAGCTTTCTTT. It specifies CASSSDYNTEAFF.

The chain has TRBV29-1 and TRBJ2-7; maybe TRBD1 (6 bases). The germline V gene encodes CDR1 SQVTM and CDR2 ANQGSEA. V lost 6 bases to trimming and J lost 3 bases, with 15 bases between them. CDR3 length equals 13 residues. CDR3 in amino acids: CSVPRQDGYEQYF. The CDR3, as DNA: TGCAGCGTACCTAGACAGGATGGCTACGAGCAGTACTTC.